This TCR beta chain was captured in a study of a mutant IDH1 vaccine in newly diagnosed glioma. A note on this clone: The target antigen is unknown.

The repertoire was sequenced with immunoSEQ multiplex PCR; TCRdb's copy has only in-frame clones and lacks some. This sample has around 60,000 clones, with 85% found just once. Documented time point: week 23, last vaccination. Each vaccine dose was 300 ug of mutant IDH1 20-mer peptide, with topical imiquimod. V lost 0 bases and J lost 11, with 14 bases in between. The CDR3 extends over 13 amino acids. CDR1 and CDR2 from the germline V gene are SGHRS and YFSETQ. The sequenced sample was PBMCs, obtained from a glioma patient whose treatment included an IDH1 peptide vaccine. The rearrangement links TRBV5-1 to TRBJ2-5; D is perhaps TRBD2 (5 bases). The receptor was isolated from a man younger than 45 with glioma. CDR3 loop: CASSLVDWGEQYF. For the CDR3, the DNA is TGCGCCAGCAGCTTGGTTGATTGGGGAGAGCAGTACTTC. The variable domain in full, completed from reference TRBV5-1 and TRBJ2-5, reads KAGVTQTPRYLIKTRGQQVTLSCSPISGHRSVSWYQQTPGQGLQFLFEYFSETQRNKGNFPGRFSGRQFSNSRSEMNVSTLELGDSALYLCASSLVDWGEQYFGPGTRLLVL.